The 3 T cell receptor beta chains below all came from one sample that was sequenced in a study of graft-versus-host responses after intestinal transplantation. These receptors have no identified antigens. Data came from immunoSEQ multiplex PCR; TCRdb stores just in-frame clones and leaves some out. The sample gives about 97,000 clones, 75% to 95% of which show up once; approximately 0.18% is in the top ten. The sample consisted of unstimulated CD4+ T cells sorted from spleen or lymph node cells, taken before transplant. The origin of the receptors is a human donor who was the organ donor for an intestinal transplant.

J is TRBJ1-4 and V is TRBV6-1; no definite D call. V was pared by 4 bases and J by 11 bases, with 8 bases between. The CDR3 runs 11 residues. Germline assignment: CDR1 MNHNS and CDR2 SASEGT. The CDR3 DNA reads as TGTGCCAGCAGTGTTGGAGGGAAACTGTTTTTT. Translation: CASSVGGKLFF.

This rearrangement joins TRBV5-1 to TRBJ2-3; 8 nucleotides line up with TRBD2. CDR1 is SGHRS and CDR2 is YFSETQ in the germline V gene. This CDR3 has 15 residues. Unmatched junction bases numbered 0, after V lost 0 bases and J lost 0 bases. CDR3 in amino acids: CASSLAGGSTDTQYF. CDR3 in DNA: TGCGCCAGCAGCTTGGCGGGGGGGAGCACAGATACGCAGTATTTT.

The J gene is TRBJ1-1, the V gene TRBV4-2, with D maybe TRBD1 (5 bases). The CDR3 is 15 amino acids. Germline-derived CDR1 and CDR2 are LGHNA and YNFKEQ. V was clipped by 0 bases and J by 0 bases, with 8 bases between them. The chain's CDR3 is CASSQDRAMNTEAFF. The CDR3 DNA follows: TGTGCCAGCAGCCAAGACAGGGCCATGAACACTGAAGCTTTCTTT.